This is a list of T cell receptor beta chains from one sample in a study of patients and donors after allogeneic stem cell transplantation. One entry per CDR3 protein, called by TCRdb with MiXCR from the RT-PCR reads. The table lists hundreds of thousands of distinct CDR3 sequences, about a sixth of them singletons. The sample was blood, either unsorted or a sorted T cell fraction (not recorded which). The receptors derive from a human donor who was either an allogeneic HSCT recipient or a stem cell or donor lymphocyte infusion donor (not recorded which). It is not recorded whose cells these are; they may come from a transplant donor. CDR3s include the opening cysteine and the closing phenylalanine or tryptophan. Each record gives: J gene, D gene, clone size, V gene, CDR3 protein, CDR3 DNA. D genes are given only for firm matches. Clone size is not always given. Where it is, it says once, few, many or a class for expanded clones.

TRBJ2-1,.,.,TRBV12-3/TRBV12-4,CASSYELGSNEQFF,TGTGCCAGCAGTTACGAGTTGGGCAGCAATGAGCAGTTCTTC
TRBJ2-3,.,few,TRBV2,CASSRTAGTQYF,TGTGCCAGCAGTCGGACTGCGGGTACGCAGTATTTT
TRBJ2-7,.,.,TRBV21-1,CASSSAKGRGQLKYYEQYF,TGTGCCAGCAGCTCCGCAAAGGGCCGGGGACAGCTCAAGTACTACGAGCAGTACTTC
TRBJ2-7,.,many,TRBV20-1,CSARVEDLAYEQYF,TGCAGTGCTAGAGTGGAGGACCTAGCCTACGAGCAGTACTTC
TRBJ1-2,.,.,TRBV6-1,CASTPGGDSEGYTF,TGTGCCAGCACCCCCGGCGGGGATTCGGAAGGCTACACCTTC
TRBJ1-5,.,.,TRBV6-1,CASSESVRSQPQHF,TGTGCCAGCAGTGAATCCGTCAGGAGTCAGCCCCAGCATTTT
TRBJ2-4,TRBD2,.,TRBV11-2,CASSASSGGDGWAKNIQYF,TGTGCCAGCAGCGCCTCTAGCGGGGGCGACGGGTGGGCCAAAAACATTCAGTACTTC
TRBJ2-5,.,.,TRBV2,CASSLGLMTRGETQYF,TGTGCCAGCAGTCTCGGTCTTATGACCAGAGGGGAGACCCAGTACTTC
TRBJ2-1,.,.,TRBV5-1,CASSLRDRGEQFF,TGCGCCAGCAGCTTGAGGGACCGCGGGGAGCAGTTCTTC
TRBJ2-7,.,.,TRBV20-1,CSALGKGNEQYF,TGCAGTGCTCTTGGGAAGGGGAACGAGCAGTACTTC
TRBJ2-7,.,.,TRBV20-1,CSAIGGSYEQYF,TGCAGTGCCATCGGGGGATCCTACGAGCAGTACTTC
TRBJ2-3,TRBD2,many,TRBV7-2,CASSLATWGLAYF,TGTGCCAGCAGCTTAGCAACTTGGGGACTAGCGTATTTT
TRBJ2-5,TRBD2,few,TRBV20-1,CSARSTSGRRETQYF,TGCAGTGCTAGATCCACTAGCGGGAGAAGAGAGACCCAGTACTTC
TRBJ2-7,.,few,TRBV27,CASSPSPYEQYF,TGTGCCAGCAGTCCTTCTCCCTACGAGCAGTACTTC
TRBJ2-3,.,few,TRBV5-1,CASSLGGARVTQYF,TGCGCCAGCAGCTTAGGGGGGGCCAGAGTGACGCAGTATTTT
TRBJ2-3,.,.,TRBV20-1,CSAHGLTTTDTQYF,TGCAGTGCTCACGGACTGACGACGACAGATACGCAGTATTTT
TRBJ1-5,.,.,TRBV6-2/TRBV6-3,CASSLGPHQHF,TGTGCCAGCAGCTTAGGACCCCACCAGCATTTT
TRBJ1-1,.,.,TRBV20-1,CSALTEHTEAFF,TGCAGTGCTCTGACGGAACACACTGAAGCTTTCTTT
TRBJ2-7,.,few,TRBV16,CASSQSIGGSYEQYF,TGTGCCAGCAGCCAATCGATAGGAGGCTCTTACGAGCAGTACTTC
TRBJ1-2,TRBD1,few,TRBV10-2,CASSERGQNSFGYTF,TGCGCCAGCAGTGAGAGGGGGCAGAATTCTTTTGGCTACACCTTC
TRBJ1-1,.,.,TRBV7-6,CASSLLGLREWNTEAFF,TGTGCCAGCAGCTTACTCGGACTCCGGGAGTGGAACACTGAAGCTTTCTTT
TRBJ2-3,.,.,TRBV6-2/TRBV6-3,CATRRGARVDTQYF,TGTGCCACCCGTCGGGGGGCTCGAGTAGATACGCAGTATTTT
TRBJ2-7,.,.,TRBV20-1,CSARVAGPYEQYF,TGCAGTGCTAGAGTTGCGGGACCCTACGAGCAGTACTTC
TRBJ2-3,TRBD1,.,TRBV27,CASRNRGERDTQYF,TGTGCCAGCAGGAACAGGGGCGAAAGGGATACGCAGTATTTT